This TCR beta chain stems from a study of blood T cell repertoires in COVID-19. Study-level background: Sites in the United States, Italy and Spain provided acute and convalescent COVID-19 samples. Nucleic acid was either cDNA or gDNA, and it came from T cells, B-cell-depleted T cells, or PBMCs.

This CDR3 comprises 16 residues. V gave up 2 bases and J gave up 7 bases; unmatched junction bases: 14. Germline V gives CDR1 SGHNT, CDR2 YYREEE (reference sequence). Original data processing: Amplification from reference gene primers served as the basis for estimated nucleated cell counts. The protocol was immunoSEQ multiplex PCR, while the TCRdb copy is restricted to in-frame clones and leaves out a portion. V, J and clone size reflect that table, while D and trimming were determined from the DNA. The table has under 250,000 clones, roughly 79% seen once; the top ten hold 8.5% to 10%. The specimen was PBMCs or T cells enriched from blood (not recorded which). V usage is TRBV5-4 and J usage is TRBJ2-7, with TRBD2 matching over 8 bases. The sequence was obtained from a woman aged 45-60 years with acute COVID-19. The CDR3 coding sequence is TGTGCCAGCAGCTTTGGGTTGGGAGCGGGAGAGAAAGAGCAGTACTTC. Protein sequence: CASSFGLGAGEKEQYF.